This T cell receptor (beta chain) was profiled in a study of blood T cell repertoires in COVID-19. Overall study: Sources were T cells, B-cell-depleted T cells, or PBMCs; the material itself was cDNA or gDNA.

Using immunoSEQ multiplex PCR, the repertoire was profiled, and TCRdb retains in-frame clones only, with some absent. The sample has around 69,000 clones; roughly 80% are singletons. CDR3 length equals 15 residues. Germline loops: CDR1 SGHRS, CDR2 YFSETQ. V lost 0 bases to trimming and J lost 0 bases; unmatched junction nucleotides: 1. The source material was peripheral blood. This TCR derives from a woman in her 70s with acute or convalescent COVID-19. J is TRBJ2-3 and V is TRBV5-1; 7 bases match TRBD1. CDR3 in amino acids: CASSLEGGSTDTQYF. The CDR3 DNA follows: TGCGCCAGCAGCTTGGAAGGGGGCAGCACAGATACGCAGTATTTT.